What follows are 24 T cell receptor beta chains derived from one specimen sequenced in a study of T cells in Graves' hyperthyroidism and ophthalmopathy. The source material, RNA transcripts, was used to amplify TCR beta CDR3 regions. When the TCR CDR3 underwent first-round RT-PCR, the HTBI primer set was used. One entry per CDR3 protein results from TCRdb running MiXCR on the multiplex PCR reads. The data show about 760,000 distinct CDR3 sequences, about 35% seen once. Sequenced sample: blood. The receptors derive from a woman in her forties with Graves' hyperthyroidism.

This chain joins TRBV4-3 and TRBJ1-6; D might be TRBD1 (6 bases). Trimming removed 1 base from V and 10 bases from J, with 20 bases in between. Germline assignment: CDR1 LGHNA and CDR2 YSLEER. The CDR3 runs to 17 residues. CDR3 coding DNA: TGCGCCAGCAGCCAAGGTCTCCTAGGGGGACGGGCCTCACCCCTCCACTTT. Translating gives CASSQGLLGGRASPLHF.

This clonotype was found many times. The chain couples TRBV5-5 to TRBJ1-2; TRBD1 aligns across 7 bases. With V trimmed by 4 bases and J by 7 bases, 4 bases remained unmatched. The CDR3 has 12 residues. In germline, CDR1 is SGHKS, CDR2 YYEKEE (reference sequence). The CDR3 nucleotides are TGTGCCAGCAGCACAGGGGAGAGTGGCTACACCTTC. This gives the protein CASSTGESGYTF.

The chain couples TRBV10-3 to TRBJ1-2; no definite D call. The CDR3 runs to 13 residues. Germline assignment: CDR1 ENHRY and CDR2 SYGVKD. V lost 2 bases and J 4 bases, leaving 8 bases between the germline ends. The CDR3 sequence is CAISEMVGYGYTF. CDR3 nucleotides: TGTGCCATCAGTGAGATGGTGGGCTATGGCTACACCTTC.

This clonotype was counted between two and nine times. The rearrangement joins TRBV7-2 to TRBJ2-5; 7 bases align to TRBD1. The CDR3 length is 16 residues. J was trimmed by 4 bases and V by 3 bases; bases with no gene match: 11. Germline CDR1 reads SGHTA; CDR2 reads FQGNSA. The CDR3 bases are TGTGCCAGCAGCTTTAATGGGCAGGGGGTATCAGAGACCCAGTACTTC. It is translated as CASSFNGQGVSETQYF.

The chain carries TRBV19 and TRBJ1-6; 9 bases are a match to TRBD1. The germline V gene encodes CDR1 LNHDA and CDR2 SQIVND (reference sequence). V was clipped by 5 bases and J by 15 bases; unmatched bases: 23. The length of the CDR3 is 18 residues. CDR3 amino acids: CASSSWGQGVYFVQYLHF. In DNA, the CDR3 is TGTGCCAGTAGTTCCTGGGGACAGGGAGTTTATTTTGTCCAATACCTCCACTTT. The variable domain in full, with the rest retrieved from reference TRBV19 and TRBJ1-6, is DGGITQSPKYLFRKEGQNVTLSCEQNLNHDAMYWYRQDPGQGLRLIYYSQIVNDFQKGDIAEGYSVSREKKESFPLTVTSAQKNPTAFYLCASSSWGQGVYFVQYLHFGNGTRLTVT.

On this clonotype itself: One base away lies a much larger clone, so this may be a sequencing read error. This chain links TRBV7-2 with TRBJ1-1, with unresolved D. The germline V gene has CDR1 SGHTA and CDR2 FQGNSA. V lost 2 bases, J lost 7 bases, and 11 bases lay in between. The CDR3 runs to 13 residues. Here the CDR3 reads CTSSLSAGSEAFF. CDR3 bases: TGTACCAGCAGCTTAAGTGCGGGTAGTGAAGCTTTCTTT.

This clonotype was recorded a few times. This chain connects TRBV7-2 to TRBJ2-7; 7 bases map to TRBD1. The CDR3 sequence is 15 residues long. Losses at the gene ends were 5 bases for V and 6 bases for J; bases not matched to a gene: 13. CDR1 is SGHTA and CDR2 is FQGNSA in the germline V gene. This CDR3 is CASSARGGDGGEQYF. The CDR3 region has the DNA TGTGCCAGCAGCGCGCGAGGGGGCGACGGCGGCGAGCAGTACTTC.

This sequence joins TRBV24-1 and TRBJ1-5; TRBD1 agrees at 7 bases. The length of the CDR3 is 15 residues. V shed 4 bases, J shed 4 bases, and the junction held 6 bases outside the gene matches. Germline values: CDR1 KGHDR, CDR2 SFDVKD. The CDR3 nucleotides read TGTGCCACCAGTGACCCCGGGACAGATAATCAGCCCCAGCATTTT. Its translation: CATSDPGTDNQPQHF.

Note on this clonotype: This may be a read error: a much more frequent sequence differs by one nucleotide. The J gene is TRBJ1-2, the V gene TRBV12-3 or TRBV12-4, with no clear D. The CDR3 has 14 amino acids. The DNA for the CDR3 is TGTGCTGGTGGTACCGCCTACGGGCCTTATGGCTACACCTTC. Translating it yields CAGGTAYGPYGYTF.

With respect to this clonotype: A read error may be the cause here, since a much bigger clone is one base away. The missing conserved phenylalanine or tryptophan at the end of this CDR3 makes a read error likely. The rearrangement uses TRBV19 and TRBJ1-2; tentatively, D is TRBD1 (6 bases). CDR3 length: 14 amino acids. CDR1 LNHDA and CDR2 SQIVND come from the germline V gene (reference sequence). The ends were cut back, 4 bases at V and 4 bases at J, with 13 bases in the middle. The CDR3 spells CASSTTGILYGYTL. As DNA, the CDR3 is TGTGCCAGTAGTACTACAGGGATCCTCTATGGCTACACCCTC.

About this clonotype itself: A much larger clone lies one base from this, so it may be a read error. A read error is likely, as this CDR3 ends without the conserved phenylalanine or tryptophan. The chain has TRBV2 and TRBJ2-3, with TRBD1 identical over 7 bases. V gave up 4 bases and J gave up 5 bases; unmatched junction bases: 3. This CDR3 is 13 amino acids long. Germline V lookup: CDR1 SNHLY, CDR2 FYNNEI. This CDR3 reads CASSGQGGDTQYL. CDR3 coding DNA: TGTGCCAGCAGTGGACAGGGTGGAGATACGCAGTATCTT.

Comments on this clonotype: A much larger clone sits a single nucleotide away, making a read error possible. The chain combines TRBV7-9 with TRBJ1-1; no reliable D call. The CDR3 runs 14 residues. CDR1 and CDR2 from the germline V gene are SEHNR and FQNEAQ (reference sequence). Trimming took 5 bases from V and 2 from J, leaving 12 bases between them. The CDR3 loop is CASSRWTANTEAFF. For the CDR3, the DNA is TGTGCCAGCAGCAGATGGACGGCAAACACTGAAGCTTTCTTT.

At least ten counts were recorded for this clonotype. V is TRBV20-1 and J is TRBJ2-7, with 8 bases identical to TRBD2. Germline V gene data show CDR1 as DFQATT and CDR2 as SNEGSKA (reference sequence). V shed 3 bases, J shed 6 bases, and the junction held 13 bases outside the gene matches. CDR3 length: 15 residues. The CDR3 bases are TGCAGTGCTAGCGTGACCAGCGGGAGAGGTTCCGAGCAGTACTTC. It specifies CSASVTSGRGSEQYF.

About this clonotype: Relative to the germline gene, one junction end is altered; a read error may explain this. V and J are TRBV5-1 and TRBJ2-2, with 9 bases that match TRBD2. Germline assignment: CDR1 SGHRS and CDR2 YFSETQ. The CDR3 spans 17 residues. As DNA, the CDR3 is TGTGCCAGCAGCCAAGCGGGAGGCCGCTTGAACACCGGGGAGCTGTTTTTT. Residues: CASSQAGGRLNTGELFF.

This clonotype has only a few counts. The V gene is TRBV6-5, the J gene TRBJ1-5, with no clear D. The CDR3 loop spans 11 amino acids. Germline V CDR1 and CDR2: MNHEY, SVGAGI. V lost 2 bases and J 7 bases, leaving 3 bases between the germline ends. This CDR3 is CASSYVQPQHF. The CDR3 DNA reads as TGTGCCAGCAGTTACGTACAGCCCCAGCATTTT.

This clonotype was seen more than once but under ten times. V gene TRBV6-2 or TRBV6-3 combines with J gene TRBJ1-5; no clear D gene. The CDR3 is 14 amino acids. Germline V gene data show CDR1 as MNHEY and CDR2 as SVGEGT. Trimming pared 2 bases from V and 9 bases from J, leaving 14 bases between. The CDR3 bases are TGTGCCAGCAGTTACCAGAGCCGTCGCATGCCCCAGCATTTT. Translating gives CASSYQSRRMPQHF.

This clonotype was detected a few times. The rearrangement joins TRBV19 to TRBJ1-2, with D tentatively TRBD1 (5 bases). This CDR3 spans 14 amino acids. The germline gives CDR1 LNHDA, CDR2 SQIVND (reference sequence). Trimming removed 5 bases from V and 7 bases from J, with 17 bases in between. Here the CDR3 DNA reads TGTGCCAGTAGTGTGACTGAAGGGGCTGGTGGCTACACCTTC. Protein sequence: CASSVTEGAGGYTF.

The rearrangement uses TRBV11-1 and TRBJ2-7; 10 positions match TRBD1. Germline loops: CDR1 SGHAT, CDR2 FQDESV (reference sequence). There are 17 residues in the CDR3. With 3 bases clipped from V and 5 bases from J, the junction kept 13 bases outside the gene matches. Written as DNA, the CDR3 is TGTGCCAGCAGCTTCCCCCGGGACAGGGGTGGTTCGGACGAGCAGTACTTC. Its protein product is CASSFPRDRGGSDEQYF.

This clonotype was seen at least ten times. The J gene is TRBJ2-5, the V gene TRBV7-8; D is unresolved. The V end was cut by 3 bases, the J end by 7 bases, with 12 bases between. CDR3 length: 13 residues. Germline V lookup: CDR1 SGHVS, CDR2 FQNEAQ. CDR3 sequence reads: CASSLPPSPTQYF. Written as DNA, the CDR3 is TGTGCCAGCAGCTTGCCCCCGTCCCCGACCCAGTACTTC.

This clonotype was recorded at least ten times. The chain is built from TRBV12-3 or TRBV12-4 and TRBJ1-2; 8 positions agree with TRBD1. The CDR3 has 15 amino acids. After removal of 6 bases from V and 3 bases from J, the junction contained 9 bases not matched to a gene. This chain's CDR3 is CASSYGRGLDYGYTF. In DNA form, the CDR3 reads TGTGCCAGCAGCTACGGCAGGGGGCTCGACTATGGCTACACCTTC.

V gene TRBV9 combines with J gene TRBJ2-7; 13 bases line up with TRBD2. Germline values: CDR1 SGDLS, CDR2 YYNGEE. This CDR3 is 15 amino acids long. J was trimmed by 5 bases and V by 4 bases; bases with no gene match: 6. In DNA form, the CDR3 reads TGTGCCAGCAGCCCCAGACTAGCGGGAGGTAACGAGCAGTACTTC. Translation: CASSPRLAGGNEQYF.

The V and J genes are TRBV10-3 and TRBJ1-2, with D unclear. Trimming left V 4 bases short and J 1 base short, with 7 bases between. This CDR3 contains 13 residues. The germline gives CDR1 ENHRY, CDR2 SYGVKD. The chain's CDR3 is CAISGQDNYGYTF. The CDR3, as DNA: TGTGCCATCAGTGGTCAGGATAACTATGGCTACACCTTC.

The table lists this clonotype with many counts. The rearrangement joins TRBV20-1 to TRBJ1-1; D remains unclear. Trimming took off 5 bases at V and 1 base at J, with 11 bases between the two ends. The V gene's germline CDR1 is DFQATT and CDR2 SNEGSKA (reference sequence). The CDR3 is 13 amino acids. In DNA form, the CDR3 reads TGCAGTGCTTCTCGGGGTCCGAACACTGAAGCTTTCTTT. Its protein product is CSASRGPNTEAFF.

The chain combines TRBV7-2 with TRBJ1-5; D unresolved. Trimming stripped 5 bases from V and 4 bases from J, with 9 bases between. This CDR3 has 13 residues. Looked up from germline, CDR1 is SGHTA and CDR2 is FQGNSA. This CDR3 reads CASSATENQPQHF. CDR3 coding DNA: TGTGCCAGCAGCGCCACAGAAAATCAGCCCCAGCATTTT.